The entry below describes one TCR beta chain. Original analysis: Amplification of reference gene primers provided the estimated nucleated cell counts. Assay used: immunoSEQ multiplex PCR; TCRdb lists only in-frame clones, some missing. Clone size and V and J calls were adopted from that table, with D and trimming inferred from the DNA. The sample holds about 25,000 clones; roughly nine tenths are singletons and the top ten take approximately 9%. These data come from a study of blood T cell repertoires in COVID-19. For the study at large: Samples taken during acute and convalescent COVID-19 were collected in the United States, Italy and Spain.

Sequenced sample: peripheral blood. This receptor was taken from a human donor with active COVID-19. The donor label of this sample is uncertain.

Written as DNA, the CDR3 is TGTGCCAGCAGCCCGCTTCAGGGCACAGATACGCAGTATTTT. Translated, it gives CASSPLQGTDTQYF. The chain has TRBV4-2 and TRBJ2-3; D gene unclear. Germline loops: CDR1 LGHNA, CDR2 YNFKEQ. V lost 4 bases and J 1 base, leaving 9 bases between the germline ends. The CDR3 is made up of 14 amino acids.